These T cell receptor beta chains were read from a single sample in a study of T cell repertoires in aging, cancer and after chemotherapy. Via MiXCR, TCRdb re-called the multiplex PCR reads, giving one row per CDR3 protein. The sample includes around 3,000 distinct CDR3 sequences, less than 55% of them seen just once. The specimen sequenced was blood. These receptors were taken from a human donor with a blood cancer. CDR3s include the opening cysteine and the closing phenylalanine or tryptophan. The D gene is left open where the match is weak. The size field is filled for only some rows; it gives once, few, many or a size class.

v_gene: TRBV19; abundance: few; j_gene: TRBJ2-3; d_gene: TRBD1; CDR3aa: CASSISGTAHYKSTDTQYF; CDR3nt: TGTGCCAGTAGTATAAGTGGGACAGCTCACTACAAAAGCACAGATACGCAGTATTTT
v_gene: TRBV18; abundance: large; j_gene: TRBJ2-5; d_gene: NA; CDR3aa: CASSRMGVETQYF; CDR3nt: TGTGCCAGCTCAAGAATGGGAGTCGAGACCCAGTACTTC
v_gene: TRBV19; abundance: NA; j_gene: TRBJ2-1; d_gene: TRBD2; CDR3aa: CASSQSPGTRTWNEQFF; CDR3nt: TGTGCCAGTAGCCAATCCCCCGGGACTAGGACATGGAATGAGCAGTTCTTC
v_gene: TRBV6-2/TRBV6-3; abundance: NA; j_gene: TRBJ2-1; d_gene: NA; CDR3aa: CASSIAYEQFF; CDR3nt: TGTGCCAGCAGTATAGCATACGAGCAGTTCTTC
v_gene: TRBV5-6; abundance: NA; j_gene: TRBJ2-4; d_gene: TRBD1; CDR3aa: CASSSGQGRDIQYF; CDR3nt: TGTGCCAGCAGCTCCGGACAGGGGAGGGACATTCAGTACTTC
v_gene: TRBV27; abundance: large; j_gene: TRBJ2-1; d_gene: TRBD2; CDR3aa: CASSLASGNYNEQFF; CDR3nt: TGTGCCAGCAGTTTAGCTAGCGGGAACTACAATGAGCAGTTCTTC
v_gene: TRBV6-5; abundance: NA; j_gene: TRBJ1-1; d_gene: NA; CDR3aa: CASSYSSGATNTEAFF; CDR3nt: TGTGCCAGCAGTTACTCGAGTGGGGCAACGAACACTGAAGCTTTCTTT
v_gene: TRBV27; abundance: NA; j_gene: TRBJ1-2; d_gene: TRBD1; CDR3aa: CASSPGQGANYGYTF; CDR3nt: TGTGCCAGCAGTCCTGGACAGGGGGCAAACTATGGCTACACCTTC
v_gene: TRBV30; abundance: NA; j_gene: TRBJ1-2; d_gene: NA; CDR3aa: CAWSVAYGYTF; CDR3nt: TGTGCCTGGAGTGTAGCCTATGGCTACACCTTC
v_gene: TRBV5-6; abundance: NA; j_gene: TRBJ2-1; d_gene: NA; CDR3aa: CASSLTGYNEQFF; CDR3nt: TGTGCCAGCAGCTTGACGGGATACAATGAGCAGTTCTTC
v_gene: TRBV18; abundance: NA; j_gene: TRBJ1-5; d_gene: TRBD1; CDR3aa: CASSPDRGFYQPQHF; CDR3nt: TGTGCCAGCTCACCGGACAGGGGGTTCTATCAGCCCCAGCATTTT
v_gene: TRBV19; abundance: few; j_gene: TRBJ2-3; d_gene: TRBD2; CDR3aa: CATAPGLAGGRGFTDTQYF; CDR3nt: TGTGCCACGGCACCGGGACTAGCGGGGGGCCGGGGGTTCACAGATACGCAGTATTTT
v_gene: TRBV19; abundance: few; j_gene: TRBJ1-5; d_gene: TRBD1; CDR3aa: CASSGQAGGMTGYQPQHF; CDR3nt: TGTGCCAGTAGCGGACAGGCCGGGGGGATGACGGGATATCAGCCCCAGCATTTT
v_gene: TRBV5-1; abundance: once; j_gene: TRBJ2-4; d_gene: TRBD2; CDR3aa: CASSMGEGQAKNIQYF; CDR3nt: TGCGCCAGCAGCATGGGGGAGGGCCAGGCCAAAAACATTCAGTACTTC
v_gene: TRBV19; abundance: NA; j_gene: TRBJ1-5; d_gene: NA; CDR3aa: CASSPQGSYQPQHF; CDR3nt: TGTGCCAGTAGTCCCCAGGGGTCCTATCAGCCCCAGCATTTT
v_gene: TRBV13; abundance: NA; j_gene: TRBJ2-7; d_gene: TRBD2; CDR3aa: CASSFDGSGGEQYF; CDR3nt: TGTGCCAGCAGTTTTGACGGGTCGGGGGGCGAGCAGTACTTC
v_gene: TRBV7-9; abundance: NA; j_gene: TRBJ2-1; d_gene: NA; CDR3aa: CASSFGTLAYNEQFF; CDR3nt: TGTGCCAGCAGCTTCGGGACGTTAGCCTACAATGAGCAGTTCTTC
v_gene: TRBV10-3; abundance: NA; j_gene: TRBJ2-2; d_gene: NA; CDR3aa: CASRDGSNTGELFF; CDR3nt: TGTGCCAGCCGGGACGGCTCGAACACCGGGGAGCTGTTTTTT
v_gene: TRBV6-1; abundance: once; j_gene: TRBJ2-7; d_gene: NA; CDR3aa: CASSEGGNSYEQYF; CDR3nt: TGTGCCAGCAGTGAGGGCGGCAACTCCTACGAGCAGTACTTC
v_gene: TRBV5-6; abundance: NA; j_gene: TRBJ1-5; d_gene: NA; CDR3aa: CASSLKGGSNQPQHF; CDR3nt: TGTGCCAGCAGCTTGAAGGGAGGGAGCAATCAGCCCCAGCATTTT
v_gene: TRBV30; abundance: few; j_gene: TRBJ2-3; d_gene: TRBD2; CDR3aa: CAWSGTTLDTQYF; CDR3nt: TGTGCCTGGTCCGGGACTACTCTAGATACGCAGTATTTT
v_gene: TRBV19; abundance: NA; j_gene: TRBJ1-3; d_gene: NA; CDR3aa: CASTMGRASGNTIYF; CDR3nt: TGTGCCAGTACCATGGGCAGAGCTTCTGGAAACACCATATATTTT
v_gene: TRBV19; abundance: few; j_gene: TRBJ1-5; d_gene: NA; CDR3aa: CASSIRGNQPQHF; CDR3nt: TGTGCCAGTAGTATACGGGGCAATCAGCCCCAGCATTTT
v_gene: TRBV27; abundance: NA; j_gene: TRBJ2-1; d_gene: NA; CDR3aa: CASSSRVGTYNEQFF; CDR3nt: TGTGCCAGCAGTTCACGCGTCGGGACTTACAATGAGCAGTTCTTC
v_gene: TRBV6-2/TRBV6-3; abundance: NA; j_gene: TRBJ2-5; d_gene: TRBD1; CDR3aa: CASSYPLQGAGRETQYF; CDR3nt: TGTGCCAGCAGTTACCCGCTACAGGGGGCGGGCAGGGAGACCCAGTACTTC
v_gene: TRBV6-4; abundance: once; j_gene: TRBJ1-3; d_gene: NA; CDR3aa: CASSDSRGSSGNTIYF; CDR3nt: TGTGCCAGCAGTGACTCGAGGGGAAGCTCTGGAAACACCATATATTTT
v_gene: TRBV5-6; abundance: NA; j_gene: TRBJ2-2; d_gene: TRBD2; CDR3aa: CASSGRTSGGTGELFF; CDR3nt: TGTGCCAGCAGCGGCAGGACTAGCGGGGGGACCGGGGAGCTGTTTTTT
v_gene: TRBV7-2; abundance: NA; j_gene: TRBJ1-4; d_gene: NA; CDR3aa: CASSLTRGNEKLFF; CDR3nt: TGTGCCAGCAGCTTAACTAGGGGTAATGAAAAACTGTTTTTT
v_gene: TRBV5-4; abundance: NA; j_gene: TRBJ2-7; d_gene: NA; CDR3aa: CAWGVGGSYEQYF; CDR3nt: TGTGCCTGGGGCGTCGGAGGCTCCTACGAGCAGTACTTC
v_gene: TRBV18; abundance: NA; j_gene: TRBJ2-1; d_gene: TRBD1; CDR3aa: CASSPPDRVNEQFF; CDR3nt: TGTGCCAGCTCACCACCGGACAGGGTGAATGAGCAGTTCTTC
v_gene: TRBV29-1; abundance: NA; j_gene: TRBJ2-7; d_gene: NA; CDR3aa: CSVAAQGPGEQYF; CDR3nt: TGCAGCGTTGCGGCACAGGGCCCGGGCGAGCAGTACTTC
v_gene: TRBV19; abundance: NA; j_gene: TRBJ2-4; d_gene: NA; CDR3aa: CASNGGSRTKNIQYF; CDR3nt: TGTGCCAGCAACGGGGGCAGTAGGACCAAAAACATTCAGTACTTC
v_gene: TRBV29-1; abundance: large; j_gene: TRBJ2-1; d_gene: NA; CDR3aa: CSVDGPVRGQFF; CDR3nt: TGCAGCGTTGATGGACCCGTACGCGGGCAGTTCTTC
v_gene: TRBV5-4; abundance: few; j_gene: TRBJ2-5; d_gene: NA; CDR3aa: CASSLDRGQETQYF; CDR3nt: TGTGCCAGCAGCTTGGATCGGGGACAAGAGACCCAGTACTTC
v_gene: TRBV27; abundance: few; j_gene: TRBJ2-2; d_gene: NA; CDR3aa: CASSNGVNLRELFF; CDR3nt: TGTGCCAGCAGCAACGGAGTCAATCTAAGGGAGCTGTTTTTT
v_gene: TRBV5-4; abundance: NA; j_gene: TRBJ2-1; d_gene: TRBD2; CDR3aa: CASSGSGGVYNEQFF; CDR3nt: TGTGCCAGCAGCGGTAGCGGGGGGGTTTACAATGAGCAGTTCTTC
v_gene: TRBV10-3; abundance: NA; j_gene: TRBJ2-1; d_gene: TRBD2; CDR3aa: CAIRGTSGYNEQFF; CDR3nt: TGTGCCATCAGGGGGACTAGCGGGTACAATGAGCAGTTCTTC
v_gene: TRBV6-2/TRBV6-3; abundance: NA; j_gene: TRBJ2-2; d_gene: NA; CDR3aa: CASTEPTGEAGELFF; CDR3nt: TGTGCCAGCACCGAACCAACAGGGGAGGCCGGGGAGCTGTTTTTT
v_gene: TRBV5-1; abundance: NA; j_gene: TRBJ2-2; d_gene: NA; CDR3aa: CASSLITGINTGELFF; CDR3nt: TGTGCCAGCAGCTTGATTACGGGAATAAACACCGGGGAGCTGTTTTTT
v_gene: TRBV5-1; abundance: NA; j_gene: TRBJ1-1; d_gene: NA; CDR3aa: CASSLGGLGPNTEAFF; CDR3nt: TGCGCCAGCAGCTTGGGCGGTTTGGGCCCGAACACTGAAGCTTTCTTT
v_gene: TRBV24-1; abundance: NA; j_gene: TRBJ2-6; d_gene: TRBD1; CDR3aa: CATSDPDRVNVLTF; CDR3nt: TGTGCCACCAGTGATCCCGACAGGGTCAACGTCCTGACTTTC
v_gene: TRBV6-5; abundance: NA; j_gene: TRBJ2-7; d_gene: NA; CDR3aa: CASSYSGPVPSHNEQYF; CDR3nt: TGTGCCAGCAGTTACTCCGGGCCCGTCCCCTCCCACAATGAGCAGTACTTC
v_gene: TRBV6-4; abundance: NA; j_gene: TRBJ2-2; d_gene: NA; CDR3aa: CASRPGAGTGELFF; CDR3nt: TGTGCCAGCAGACCGGGAGCGGGCACCGGGGAGCTGTTTTTT
v_gene: TRBV5-6; abundance: NA; j_gene: TRBJ2-2; d_gene: NA; CDR3aa: CASSRQTTNTGELFF; CDR3nt: TGCGCCAGCAGCCGACAGACGACGAACACCGGGGAGCTGTTTTTT
v_gene: TRBV5-4; abundance: NA; j_gene: TRBJ2-5; d_gene: TRBD2; CDR3aa: CASSSGTTRGQETQYF; CDR3nt: TGTGCCAGCAGCTCCGGGACTACCCGGGGGCAAGAGACCCAGTACTTC
v_gene: TRBV18; abundance: NA; j_gene: TRBJ2-1; d_gene: TRBD2; CDR3aa: CASSPPGGSYNEQFF; CDR3nt: TGTGCCAGCTCACCACCCGGGGGGTCCTACAATGAGCAGTTCTTC
v_gene: TRBV5-4; abundance: NA; j_gene: TRBJ2-7; d_gene: TRBD2; CDR3aa: CASTRSSGGMDEQYF; CDR3nt: TGCGCCAGCACTCGGTCCAGCGGGGGGATGGACGAGCAGTACTTC
v_gene: TRBV27; abundance: NA; j_gene: TRBJ2-1; d_gene: NA; CDR3aa: CASSLNRDGRRLSSYNEQFF; CDR3nt: TGTGCCAGCAGTCTAAACCGGGACGGACGGCGCTTAAGTTCCTACAATGAGCAGTTCTTC
v_gene: TRBV10-1; abundance: NA; j_gene: TRBJ2-2; d_gene: TRBD1; CDR3aa: CASSTGGAGTGELFF; CDR3nt: TGCGCCAGCAGTACAGGGGGCGCGGGTACCGGGGAGCTGTTTTTT
v_gene: TRBV7-6; abundance: NA; j_gene: TRBJ1-6; d_gene: NA; CDR3aa: CASSLGGSYNSPLHF; CDR3nt: TGTGCCAGCAGCTTAGGTGGCTCCTATAATTCACCCCTCCACTTT
v_gene: TRBV5-4; abundance: few; j_gene: TRBJ2-7; d_gene: TRBD2; CDR3aa: CASSIPSGSRNEQYF; CDR3nt: TGTGCCAGCAGCATTCCTAGCGGGAGTAGAAACGAGCAGTACTTC
v_gene: TRBV7-2; abundance: NA; j_gene: TRBJ1-2; d_gene: NA; CDR3aa: CASSFRRTDNYGYTF; CDR3nt: TGTGCCAGCAGCTTTCGGCGGACTGATAACTATGGCTACACCTTC
v_gene: TRBV19; abundance: NA; j_gene: TRBJ1-5; d_gene: TRBD1; CDR3aa: CASSPGTASNQPQHF; CDR3nt: TGTGCCAGTAGTCCCGGGACAGCTAGCAATCAGCCCCAGCATTTT
v_gene: TRBV20-1; abundance: NA; j_gene: TRBJ2-3; d_gene: TRBD2; CDR3aa: CSARDLRLAGGQSTDTQYF; CDR3nt: TGCAGTGCTAGAGATTTAAGACTAGCGGGAGGTCAGAGCACAGATACGCAGTATTTT